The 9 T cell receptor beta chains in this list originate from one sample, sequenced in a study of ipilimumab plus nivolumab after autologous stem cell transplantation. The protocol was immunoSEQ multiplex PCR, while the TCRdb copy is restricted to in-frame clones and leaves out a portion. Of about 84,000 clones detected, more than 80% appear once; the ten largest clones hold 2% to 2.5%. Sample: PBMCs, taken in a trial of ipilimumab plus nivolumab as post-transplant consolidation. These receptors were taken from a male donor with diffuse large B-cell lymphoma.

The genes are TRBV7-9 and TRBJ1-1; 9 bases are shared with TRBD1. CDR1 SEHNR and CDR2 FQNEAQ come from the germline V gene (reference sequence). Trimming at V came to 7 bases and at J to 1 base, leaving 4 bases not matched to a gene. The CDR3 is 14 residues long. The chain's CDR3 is CASITQGANTEAFF. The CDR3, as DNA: TGTGCCAGCATAACACAGGGGGCGAACACTGAAGCTTTCTTT. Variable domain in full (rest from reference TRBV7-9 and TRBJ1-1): DTGVSQNPRHKITKRGQNVTFRCDPISEHNRLYWYRQTLGQGPEFLTYFQNEAQLEKSRLLSDRFSAERPKGSFSTLEIQRTEQGDSAMYLCASITQGANTEAFFGQGTRLTVV.

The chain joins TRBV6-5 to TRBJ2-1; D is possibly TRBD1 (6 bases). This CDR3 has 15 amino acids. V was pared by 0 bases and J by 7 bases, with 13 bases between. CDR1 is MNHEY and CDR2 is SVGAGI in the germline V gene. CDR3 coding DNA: TGTGCCAGCAGTTACTCGCAGGGGACCGGAAATGAGCAGTTCTTC. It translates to CASSYSQGTGNEQFF.

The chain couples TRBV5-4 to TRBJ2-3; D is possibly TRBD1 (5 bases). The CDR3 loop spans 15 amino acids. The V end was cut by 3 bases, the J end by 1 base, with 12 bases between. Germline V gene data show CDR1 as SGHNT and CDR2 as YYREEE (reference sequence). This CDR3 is CASSSQGLGTDTQYF. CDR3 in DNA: TGTGCCAGCAGCTCGCAGGGCTTAGGCACAGATACGCAGTATTTT.

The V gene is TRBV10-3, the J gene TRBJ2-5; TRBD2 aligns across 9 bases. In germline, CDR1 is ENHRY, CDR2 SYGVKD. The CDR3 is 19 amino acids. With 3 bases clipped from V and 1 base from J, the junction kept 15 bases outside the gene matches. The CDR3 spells CAISDPSGVAGDGQETQYF. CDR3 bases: TGTGCCATCAGTGACCCCTCCGGGGTAGCGGGGGACGGCCAAGAGACCCAGTACTTC.

The CDR3 DNA reads TGTGCCACCAGCAGCCTCGGGGGGCAGCAAAGAATCAAAAACATTCAGTACTTC. Encoded protein: CATSSLGGQQRIKNIQYF. V is TRBV15 and J is TRBJ2-4; D possibly corresponds to TRBD2 (7 bases). Trimming removed 3 bases from V and 3 bases from J, with 21 bases in between. Per the germline V gene, CDR1 is LNHNV and CDR2 is YYDKDF (reference sequence). CDR3 length: 18 residues.

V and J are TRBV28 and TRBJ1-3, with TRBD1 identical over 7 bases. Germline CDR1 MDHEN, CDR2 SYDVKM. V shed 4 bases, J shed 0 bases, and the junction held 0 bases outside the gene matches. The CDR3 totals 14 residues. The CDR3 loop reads CASSSGGSGNTIYF. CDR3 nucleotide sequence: TGTGCCAGCAGTTCAGGGGGCTCTGGAAACACCATATATTTT.

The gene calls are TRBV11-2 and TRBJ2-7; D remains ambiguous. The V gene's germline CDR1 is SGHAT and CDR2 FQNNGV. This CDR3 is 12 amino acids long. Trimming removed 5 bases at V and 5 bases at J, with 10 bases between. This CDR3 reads CASSAPGDEQYF. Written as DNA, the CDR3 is TGTGCCAGCAGCGCCCCGGGCGACGAGCAGTACTTC.

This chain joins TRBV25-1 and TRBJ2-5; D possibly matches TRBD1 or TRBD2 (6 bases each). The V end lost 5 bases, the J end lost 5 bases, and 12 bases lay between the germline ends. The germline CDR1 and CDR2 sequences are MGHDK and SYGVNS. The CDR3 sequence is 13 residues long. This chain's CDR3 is CASSPGAVETQYF. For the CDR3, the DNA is TGTGCCAGCAGTCCGGGGGCTGTGGAGACCCAGTACTTC. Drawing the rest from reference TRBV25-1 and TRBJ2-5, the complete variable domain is EADIYQTPRYLVIGTGKKITLECSQTMGHDKMYWYQQDPGMELHLIHYSYGVNSTEKGDLSSESTVSRIRTEHFPLTLESARPSHTSQYLCASSPGAVETQYFGPGTRLLVL.

The CDR3 coding sequence is TGTGCCAGCAGCCAGAAGGGGCCTATCTCTGGGGCCAACGTCCTGACTTTC. Translating gives CASSQKGPISGANVLTF. The chain combines TRBV7-2 with TRBJ2-6; D may be TRBD1 (5 bases). The ends were cut back, 5 bases at V and 0 bases at J, with 14 bases in the middle. The CDR3 is 17 amino acids. Germline CDR1 is SGHTA and CDR2 is FQGNSA.